Listed here are 2 T cell receptor beta chains from one sample, sequenced in a study of CD8+ T cells in alopecia areata. cDNA serving as the sequencing template came from extracted, reverse transcribed RNA. Using immunoSEQ multiplex PCR, the repertoire was profiled, and TCRdb retains in-frame clones only, with some absent. In the table there are 60,000 to 65,000 clones, around 40% of which are singletons. The sample comprised NKG2D-low CD8+ T cells sorted from blood. These receptors originate from a human donor with alopecia areata.

This clone was counted a few times. The chain combines TRBV7-9 with TRBJ2-1, with 7 positions matching TRBD1. Germline trimming cut 2 bases from V and 4 bases from J; bases unmatched to any gene: 8. CDR1 and CDR2 from the germline V gene are SEHNR and FQNEAQ (reference sequence). The CDR3 has 16 amino acids. The CDR3 DNA sequence: TGTGCCAGCAGCTTAAGGGACAGCATTGTTTACAATGAGCAGTTCTTC. Amino acids: CASSLRDSIVYNEQFF.

V and J are TRBV7-2 and TRBJ2-6; 8 nucleotides line up with TRBD1. Trimming at V came to 5 bases and at J to 2 bases, leaving 11 bases not matched to a gene. CDR1 is SGHTA, CDR2 FQGNSA, per germline. The CDR3 has 18 amino acids. The CDR3 DNA reads as TGTGCCAGCAGCCAGCCTGGACAGGGTAGAACTGGGGCCAACGTCCTGACTTTC. Amino acid sequence: CASSQPGQGRTGANVLTF.